This T cell receptor beta chain was captured by sequencing in a study of identical twins. TCRdb itself ran the 5' RACE reads through MiXCR, one entry per CDR3 protein. The table includes approximately 670,000 distinct CDR3 sequences, 6.1% detected once. This clonotype occurred many times. Its cognate antigen is unknown. CDR1 SGHRS and CDR2 YFSETQ come from the germline V gene. V was trimmed by 0 bases and J by 0 bases, leaving 7 bases between them. This CDR3 contains 15 residues. General study points: Twin-shared out-of-frame alpha sequences were enriched for low generation probability. Cord blood's abundant beta clonotypes had fewer insertions, unlike memory repertoires.

The clonotype originates from a man aged 18 to 29 in good health. The sample was naive T cells sorted from blood. The rearrangement links TRBV5-1 to TRBJ1-3; D remains ambiguous. The CDR3 DNA follows: TGCGCCAGCAGCTTGGGATTATACTCTGGAAACACCATATATTTT. Translated, it gives CASSLGLYSGNTIYF. The full variable domain, rest sourced from reference TRBV5-1 and TRBJ1-3, is KAGVTQTPRYLIKTRGQQVTLSCSPISGHRSVSWYQQTPGQGLQFLFEYFSETQRNKGNFPGRFSGRQFSNSRSEMNVSTLELGDSALYLCASSLGLYSGNTIYFGEGSWLTVV.